The 7 T cell receptor beta chains given below trace back to one sample, sequenced in a study of blood T cells in healthy people across ages. Primers used in a second PCR of about 6 to 11 cycles were a sample-barcoded 5' primer and a J-beta primer mix. TCRdb ran MiXCR on the 5' RACE reads and lists one entry per CDR3 protein. The data contain 780,000 or so distinct CDR3 sequences, approximately 60% of them singletons. Sample: blood. Receptor source: a man aged 35 to 55 in good health.

Ten or more counts support this clonotype. The V call is TRBV5-8, the J call TRBJ2-6; D is uncertain. CDR1 is SGHTS, CDR2 YDEGEE, per germline. The CDR3 has 13 residues. V dropped 5 bases and J dropped 2 bases, with 5 bases sitting between them. The CDR3 region has the DNA TGTGCCAGCAGAGTCACTGGGGCCAACGTCCTGACTTTC. The encoded protein is CASRVTGANVLTF.

The rearrangement uses TRBV29-1 and TRBJ2-1, with 10 bases fitting TRBD2. Trimming took 6 bases from V and 0 from J; bases not matched to a gene: 5. This CDR3 has 15 residues. The V gene's germline CDR1 is SQVTM and CDR2 ANQGSEA. CDR3 sequence (DNA): TGCAGCGTCGGGACTAGCGCCGACTCCTACAATGAGCAGTTCTTC. As protein: CSVGTSADSYNEQFF.

Worth noting for this clonotype: Mismatch with germline at one junction end may stem from a read error. The chain combines TRBV4-1 with TRBJ2-7; possibly TRBD1 for D (5 bases). Germline CDR1 and CDR2: MGHRA and YSYEKL. The CDR3 covers 17 residues. In nucleotides, the CDR3 is TGCGCCAGCAGCCTTCATTTCCGTACCACAGGCACCTATGAGCAGTACTTC. Translating it yields CASSLHFRTTGTYEQYF.

This clonotype was recorded a few times. The chain recombines TRBV5-5 with TRBJ1-5, with TRBD1 as a possible D gene (5 bases). Germline loops: CDR1 SGHKS, CDR2 YYEKEE (reference sequence). V was pared by 2 bases and J by 4 bases, with 13 bases between. This CDR3 region has 15 residues. Here the CDR3 reads CASSLGRVNNQPQHF. DNA of the CDR3: TGTGCCAGCAGCTTAGGCAGGGTAAATAATCAGCCCCAGCATTTT.

The gene calls are TRBV20-1 and TRBJ2-7, with unresolved D. V lost 4 bases to trimming and J lost 0 bases, with 10 bases between them. The germline V gene encodes CDR1 DFQATT and CDR2 SNEGSKA (reference sequence). The CDR3 sequence is 13 residues long. The CDR3 DNA reads TGCAGTGCTAACGGGCCCAGCTCCTACGAGCAGTACTTC. This codes for CSANGPSSYEQYF.

In this sample, this clonotype turned up a few times. The V gene is TRBV10-3, the J gene TRBJ2-6; weak D call: TRBD2 (7 bases). The germline V gene has CDR1 ENHRY and CDR2 SYGVKD. V gave up 4 bases and J gave up 0 bases, with 19 bases separating them. The CDR3 runs to 19 residues. CDR3 amino acids: CAISGRGGGPSSGANVLTF. CDR3 nucleotide sequence: TGTGCCATCAGTGGAAGAGGGGGGGGGCCTTCCTCTGGGGCCAACGTCCTGACTTTC.

The V call is TRBV6-1, the J call TRBJ2-3; 8 bases map to TRBD2. The germline CDR1 and CDR2 sequences are MNHNS and SASEGT. The CDR3 loop spans 15 amino acids. Trimming took 6 bases from V and 4 from J; bases not matched to a gene: 9. CDR3 DNA: TGTGCCAGCAGCCAGGTCCGGGAGGGACCAGATACGCAGTATTTT. Protein sequence: CASSQVREGPDTQYF.